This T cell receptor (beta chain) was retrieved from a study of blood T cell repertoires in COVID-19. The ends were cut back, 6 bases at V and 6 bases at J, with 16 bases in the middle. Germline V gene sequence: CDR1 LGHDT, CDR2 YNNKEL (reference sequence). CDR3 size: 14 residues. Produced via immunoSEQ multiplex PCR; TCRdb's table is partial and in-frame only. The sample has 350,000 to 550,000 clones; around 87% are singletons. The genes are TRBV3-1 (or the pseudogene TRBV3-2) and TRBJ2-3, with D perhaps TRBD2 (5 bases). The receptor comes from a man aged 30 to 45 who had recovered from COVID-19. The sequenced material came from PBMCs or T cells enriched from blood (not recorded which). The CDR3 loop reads CASRGGSPGDTQYF. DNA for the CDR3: TGTGCCAGCAGAGGAGGCTCCCCCGGTGATACGCAGTATTTT.